This is a list of T cell receptor beta chains from one sample in a study of blood T cell repertoires in COVID-19. Some clones are missing from TCRdb's copy, which holds only in-frame ones; the method was immunoSEQ multiplex PCR. This sample has about 96,000 clones; around 90% occur once, and the top ten carry about 4.2%. Sequencing was performed on peripheral blood. The receptors shown here come from a human donor with COVID-19, enrolled during active disease. The donor label of this sample is uncertain. Each CDR3 is given with its conserved first and last residue. A D gene is named only where the DNA matches it firmly. Expanded clones get a size class; other rows say once, few or many, or leave the size out.

J: TRBJ1-2
D: TRBD1
V: TRBV2
size: .
CDR3: CASSEGTGSGYGYTF
DNA: TGTGCCAGCAGTGAGGGGACAGGGTCGGGCTATGGCTACACCTTC

J: TRBJ2-5
D: TRBD1
V: TRBV24-1
size: .
CDR3: CATSDSRGRGETQYF
DNA: TGTGCCACCAGTGATTCCAGGGGGCGCGGGGAGACCCAGTACTTC

J: TRBJ1-2
D: TRBD1
V: TRBV30
size: .
CDR3: CAGQGEGSRGYTF
DNA: TGTGCCGGACAGGGAGAGGGCTCTCGGGGCTACACCTTC

J: TRBJ1-6
D: TRBD1
V: TRBV19
size: .
CDR3: CASSPGQGSSPLHF
DNA: TGTGCCAGTAGTCCGGGACAGGGGAGTTCACCCCTCCACTTT

J: TRBJ2-3
D: .
V: TRBV25-1
size: .
CDR3: CASSEASDFTDTQYF
DNA: TGTGCCAGCAGCGAAGCGTCAGACTTCACAGATACGCAGTATTTT

J: TRBJ2-7
D: TRBD2
V: TRBV7-2
size: .
CDR3: CASSYWAGVSYEQYF
DNA: TGTGCCAGCAGCTATTGGGCGGGGGTTTCATACGAGCAGTACTTC

J: TRBJ2-7
D: TRBD2
V: TRBV3-1/TRBV3-2
size: .
CDR3: CASSQGLAGVGEQYF
DNA: TGTGCCAGCAGCCAAGGACTAGCGGGAGTTGGGGAGCAGTACTTC

J: TRBJ2-5
D: TRBD2
V: TRBV9
size: .
CDR3: CASGVGTSGDQETQYF
DNA: TGTGCCAGCGGAGTCGGGACTAGCGGGGACCAAGAGACCCAGTACTTC

J: TRBJ1-4
D: .
V: TRBV30
size: .
CDR3: CAWSRGNEKLFF
DNA: TGTGCCTGGAGCAGGGGTAATGAAAAACTGTTTTTT

J: TRBJ2-7
D: .
V: TRBV2
size: once
CDR3: CASRLIGTLSYEQYF
DNA: TGTGCCTCACGCCTAATCGGGACACTCTCCTACGAGCAGTACTTC

J: TRBJ1-4
D: TRBD1
V: TRBV7-9
size: .
CDR3: CASSTGGANEKLFF
DNA: TGTGCCAGCAGCACAGGGGGAGCGAATGAAAAACTGTTTTTT

J: TRBJ1-2
D: TRBD1
V: TRBV6-2/TRBV6-3
size: .
CDR3: CASSYQGGNGYTF
DNA: TGTGCCAGCAGTTACCAGGGGGGTAATGGCTACACCTTC

J: TRBJ2-7
D: TRBD1
V: TRBV30
size: .
CDR3: CAWRVTGQTYEQYF
DNA: TGTGCCTGGAGGGTCACGGGACAGACCTACGAGCAGTACTTC

J: TRBJ1-5
D: .
V: TRBV12-3/TRBV12-4
size: .
CDR3: CASRQGDNQPQHF
DNA: TGTGCCAGCAGACAGGGAGACAATCAGCCCCAGCATTTT

J: TRBJ2-7
D: TRBD2
V: TRBV7-6
size: .
CDR3: CASSRGGSTASPYEQYF
DNA: TGTGCCAGCAGCCGGGGGGGTTCGACGGCGAGTCCCTACGAGCAGTACTTC

J: TRBJ2-1
D: TRBD2
V: TRBV11-2
size: once
CDR3: CASSLGALAGEEEQFF
DNA: TGTGCCAGCAGCCTAGGGGCCCTAGCGGGAGAAGAGGAGCAGTTCTTC

J: TRBJ2-3
D: TRBD1
V: TRBV5-1
size: .
CDR3: CASRSARQGIDTQYF
DNA: TGCGCCAGCAGATCTGCTAGACAGGGAATAGATACGCAGTATTTT

J: TRBJ1-1
D: TRBD1
V: TRBV14
size: .
CDR3: CASSHYRGLGDTEAFF
DNA: TGTGCCAGCAGCCATTACAGGGGGCTCGGGGACACTGAAGCTTTCTTT

J: TRBJ1-5
D: TRBD1
V: TRBV6-4
size: .
CDR3: CASSPDRYQPQHF
DNA: TGTGCCAGCAGCCCGGACAGGTATCAGCCCCAGCATTTT

J: TRBJ1-1
D: .
V: TRBV11-2
size: .
CDR3: CASSLTGENTEAFF
DNA: TGTGCCAGCAGCTTGACGGGGGAGAACACTGAAGCTTTCTTT

J: TRBJ2-1
D: .
V: TRBV5-4
size: .
CDR3: CASSLDSREQFF
DNA: TGTGCCAGCAGCTTGGACTCCCGAGAGCAGTTCTTC

J: TRBJ2-2
D: TRBD1
V: TRBV15
size: .
CDR3: CATSGTGRATGELFF
DNA: TGTGCCACCAGCGGGACAGGGCGGGCCACCGGGGAGCTGTTTTTT

J: TRBJ1-2
D: TRBD1
V: TRBV3-1/TRBV3-2
size: .
CDR3: CASSQEGTGIYGYTF
DNA: TGTGCCAGCAGCCAAGAGGGGACAGGGATTTATGGCTACACCTTC

J: TRBJ2-7
D: TRBD1
V: TRBV14
size: .
CDR3: CASSRDSSYEQYF
DNA: TGTGCCAGCAGCCGGGACAGTTCCTACGAGCAGTACTTC

J: TRBJ2-6
D: TRBD1
V: TRBV27
size: .
CDR3: CASSIRQGAGANVLTF
DNA: TGTGCCAGCAGTATACGACAGGGAGCAGGGGCCAACGTCCTGACTTTC

J: TRBJ2-2
D: TRBD2
V: TRBV2
size: .
CDR3: CATGTSADTGELFF
DNA: TGTGCCACAGGGACTAGCGCGGACACCGGGGAGCTGTTTTTT

J: TRBJ1-6
D: .
V: TRBV30
size: .
CDR3: CAWKAGPYSPLHF
DNA: TGTGCCTGGAAGGCAGGGCCTTATTCACCCCTCCACTTT

J: TRBJ2-5
D: .
V: TRBV5-4
size: .
CDR3: CASSPRAEAEKETQYF
DNA: TGTGCCAGCAGCCCCCGAGCGGAGGCAGAGAAAGAGACCCAGTACTTC

J: TRBJ2-7
D: TRBD1
V: TRBV19
size: .
CDR3: CAVAQTGTSYEQYF
DNA: TGTGCCGTGGCCCAGACAGGGACATCCTACGAGCAGTACTTC

J: TRBJ2-7
D: .
V: TRBV1
size: .
CDR3: CTSSQDPVSSYEQYF
DNA: TGCACCAGCAGCCAAGATCCCGTTAGCTCCTACGAGCAGTACTTC

J: TRBJ2-7
D: TRBD1
V: TRBV2
size: .
CDR3: CASSELAGGHEQYF
DNA: TGTGCCAGCAGTGAATTGGCAGGGGGCCACGAGCAGTACTTC

J: TRBJ2-1
D: .
V: TRBV18
size: .
CDR3: CASSLPGRANEQFF
DNA: TGTGCCAGCTCTCTTCCTGGCAGGGCCAATGAGCAGTTCTTC

J: TRBJ2-3
D: TRBD2
V: TRBV14
size: .
CDR3: CASPSRGSGGVGTDTQYF
DNA: TGTGCCAGCCCTTCTCGGGGTAGCGGGGGAGTGGGGACAGATACGCAGTATTTT

J: TRBJ2-7
D: TRBD1
V: TRBV6-5
size: .
CDR3: CASRPGTGFHEQYF
DNA: TGTGCCAGCAGACCCGGGACAGGGTTCCACGAGCAGTACTTC

J: TRBJ1-1
D: TRBD1
V: TRBV3-1/TRBV3-2
size: .
CDR3: CASSQEDSGGPEAFF
DNA: TGTGCCAGCAGCCAAGAAGACTCAGGGGGCCCTGAAGCTTTCTTT

J: TRBJ2-4
D: .
V: TRBV7-9
size: .
CDR3: CASSSPRGNIAKNIQYF
DNA: TGTGCCAGCAGCTCCCCGCGCGGAAACATAGCCAAAAACATTCAGTACTTC

J: TRBJ2-7
D: .
V: TRBV20-1
size: .
CDR3: CSASADSRSYEQYF
DNA: TGCAGTGCTAGTGCCGACTCTCGCTCCTACGAGCAGTACTTC

J: TRBJ1-5
D: .
V: TRBV2
size: .
CDR3: CASSLSWRLSNQPQHF
DNA: TGTGCCAGCAGTTTATCGTGGCGGCTTAGCAATCAGCCCCAGCATTTT

J: TRBJ1-5
D: TRBD1
V: TRBV30
size: .
CDR3: CAWSNRGDQPQHF
DNA: TGTGCCTGGAGTAACAGGGGGGATCAGCCCCAGCATTTT

J: TRBJ1-1
D: .
V: TRBV6-2/TRBV6-3
size: .
CDR3: CASSHGVVHTEAFF
DNA: TGTGCCAGCAGCCACGGGGTGGTGCACACTGAAGCTTTCTTT

J: TRBJ2-1
D: .
V: TRBV6-5
size: .
CDR3: CASSYRDEQFF
DNA: TGTGCCAGCAGTTATCGGGATGAGCAGTTCTTC

J: TRBJ2-3
D: .
V: TRBV10-3
size: .
CDR3: CAISESTGSDTQYF
DNA: TGTGCCATCAGTGAGTCAACAGGGTCAGATACGCAGTATTTT

J: TRBJ2-7
D: TRBD1
V: TRBV6-4
size: .
CDR3: CASARTGSSYEQYF
DNA: TGTGCCAGCGCTAGGACAGGGAGCTCCTACGAGCAGTACTTC

J: TRBJ2-5
D: .
V: TRBV24-1
size: .
CDR3: CATSSLTTGSDQGETQYF
DNA: TGTGCCACCAGTTCACTCACCACAGGGTCGGACCAGGGAGAGACCCAGTACTTC

J: TRBJ2-7
D: .
V: TRBV12-3/TRBV12-4
size: few
CDR3: CASSSRRYEQYF
DNA: TGTGCCAGCAGTTCGAGGAGATACGAGCAGTACTTC

J: TRBJ1-1
D: .
V: TRBV2
size: once
CDR3: CASSDGQMNTEAFF
DNA: TGTGCCAGCAGTGACGGACAGATGAACACTGAAGCTTTCTTT

J: TRBJ2-6
D: TRBD1
V: TRBV7-3
size: .
CDR3: CASSPTGTGPSSGANVLTF
DNA: TGTGCCAGCAGCCCAACCGGGACAGGCCCTTCATCCGGGGCCAACGTCCTGACTTTC

J: TRBJ2-2
D: TRBD1
V: TRBV29-1
size: .
CDR3: CSVGGQGRAGELFF
DNA: TGCAGCGTTGGAGGACAGGGCCGGGCCGGGGAGCTGTTTTTT

J: TRBJ1-2
D: .
V: TRBV5-5
size: few
CDR3: CASSLSTVNSLSDPF
DNA: TGTGCCAGCAGCTTATCGACAGTTAACTCTCTTTCCGACCCCTTC